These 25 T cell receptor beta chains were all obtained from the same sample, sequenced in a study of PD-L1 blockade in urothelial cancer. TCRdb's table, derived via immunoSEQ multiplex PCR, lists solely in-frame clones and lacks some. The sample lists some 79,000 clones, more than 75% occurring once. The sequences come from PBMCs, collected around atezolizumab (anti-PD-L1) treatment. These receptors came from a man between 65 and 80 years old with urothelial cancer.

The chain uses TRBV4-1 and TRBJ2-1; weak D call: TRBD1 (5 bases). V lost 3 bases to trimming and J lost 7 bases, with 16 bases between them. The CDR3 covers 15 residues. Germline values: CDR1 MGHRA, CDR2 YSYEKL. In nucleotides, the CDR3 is TGCGCCAGCAGCCATGGGGCTGCGGATTTAAATGAGCAGTTCTTC. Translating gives CASSHGAADLNEQFF.

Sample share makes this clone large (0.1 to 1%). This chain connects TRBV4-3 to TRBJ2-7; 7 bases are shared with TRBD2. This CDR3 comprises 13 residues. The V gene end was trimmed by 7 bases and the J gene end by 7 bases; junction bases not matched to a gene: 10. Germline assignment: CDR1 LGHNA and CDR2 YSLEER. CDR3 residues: CASNLTGRDEQYF. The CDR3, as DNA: TGCGCCAGCAACCTTACGGGGAGGGATGAGCAGTACTTC.

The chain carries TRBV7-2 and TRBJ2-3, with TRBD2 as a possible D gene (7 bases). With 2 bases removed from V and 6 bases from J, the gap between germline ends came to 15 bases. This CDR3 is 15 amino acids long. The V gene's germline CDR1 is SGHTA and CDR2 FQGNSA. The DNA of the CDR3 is TGTGCCAGCAGCTTACAGAGGGGGGGCCCCGATACGCAGTATTTT. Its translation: CASSLQRGGPDTQYF.

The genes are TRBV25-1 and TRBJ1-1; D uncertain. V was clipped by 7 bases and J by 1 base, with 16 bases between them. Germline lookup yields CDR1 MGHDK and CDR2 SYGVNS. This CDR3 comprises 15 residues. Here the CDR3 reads CASTDQRSENTEAFF. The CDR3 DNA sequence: TGTGCCAGCACTGACCAGAGGTCAGAGAACACTGAAGCTTTCTTT.

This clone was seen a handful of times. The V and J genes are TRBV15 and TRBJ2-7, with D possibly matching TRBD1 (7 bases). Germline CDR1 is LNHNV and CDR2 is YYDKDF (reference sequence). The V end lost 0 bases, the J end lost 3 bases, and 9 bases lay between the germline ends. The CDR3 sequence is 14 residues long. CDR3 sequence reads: CATSRDQGGYEQYF. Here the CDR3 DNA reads TGTGCCACCAGCAGAGACCAGGGGGGCTACGAGCAGTACTTC.

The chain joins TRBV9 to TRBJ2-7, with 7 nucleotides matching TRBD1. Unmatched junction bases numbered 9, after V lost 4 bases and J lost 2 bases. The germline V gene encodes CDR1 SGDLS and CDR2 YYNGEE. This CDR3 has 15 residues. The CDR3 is CASSPGTAVAYEQYF. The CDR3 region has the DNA TGTGCCAGCAGCCCCGGGACAGCGGTAGCCTACGAGCAGTACTTC.

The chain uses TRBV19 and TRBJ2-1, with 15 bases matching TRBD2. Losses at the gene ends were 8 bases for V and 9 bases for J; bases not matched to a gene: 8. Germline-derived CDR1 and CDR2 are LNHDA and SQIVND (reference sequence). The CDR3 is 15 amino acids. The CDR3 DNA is TGTGCCAGTTCTCCGGGACTAGCGGGAGGTAGTGAGCAGTTCTTC. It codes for CASSPGLAGGSEQFF. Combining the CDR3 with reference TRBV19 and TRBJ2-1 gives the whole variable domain DGGITQSPKYLFRKEGQNVTLSCEQNLNHDAMYWYRQDPGQGLRLIYYSQIVNDFQKGDIAEGYSVSREKKESFPLTVTSAQKNPTAFYLCASSPGLAGGSEQFFGPGTRLTVL.

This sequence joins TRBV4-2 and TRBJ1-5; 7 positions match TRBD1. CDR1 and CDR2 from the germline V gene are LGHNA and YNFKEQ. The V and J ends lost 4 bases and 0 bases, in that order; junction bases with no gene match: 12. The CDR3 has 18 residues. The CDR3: CASSPSRSTGYSNQPQHF. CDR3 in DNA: TGTGCCAGCAGCCCCTCAAGATCGACAGGGTATAGCAATCAGCCCCAGCATTTT.

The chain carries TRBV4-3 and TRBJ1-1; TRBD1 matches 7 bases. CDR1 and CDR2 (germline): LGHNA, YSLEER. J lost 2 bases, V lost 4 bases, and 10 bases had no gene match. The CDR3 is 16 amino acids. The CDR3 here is CASSPGPTGDNTEAFF. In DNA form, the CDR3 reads TGCGCCAGCAGCCCTGGACCTACAGGGGACAACACTGAAGCTTTCTTT.

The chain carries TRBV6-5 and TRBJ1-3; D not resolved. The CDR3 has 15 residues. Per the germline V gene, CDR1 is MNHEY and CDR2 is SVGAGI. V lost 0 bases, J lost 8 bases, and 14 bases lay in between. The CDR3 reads CASSYSSAGGYTIYF. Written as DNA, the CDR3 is TGTGCCAGCAGTTACTCTTCGGCGGGCGGATACACCATATATTTT.

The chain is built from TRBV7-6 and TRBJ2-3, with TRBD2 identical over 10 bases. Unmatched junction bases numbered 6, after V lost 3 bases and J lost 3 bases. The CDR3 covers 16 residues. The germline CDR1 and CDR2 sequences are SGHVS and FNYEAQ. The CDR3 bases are TGTGCCAGCAGCTTCAAAGCGGGGGGGCATACAGATACGCAGTATTTT. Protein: CASSFKAGGHTDTQYF.

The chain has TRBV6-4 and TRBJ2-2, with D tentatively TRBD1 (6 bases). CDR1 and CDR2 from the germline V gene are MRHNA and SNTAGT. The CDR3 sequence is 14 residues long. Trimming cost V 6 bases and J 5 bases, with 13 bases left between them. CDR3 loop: CASSNRVWTGELFF. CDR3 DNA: TGTGCCAGCAGCAACAGGGTATGGACCGGGGAGCTGTTTTTT.

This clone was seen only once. CDR3 protein: CASRGQRRGEQYF. The CDR3 nucleotides are TGTGCCAGCAGGGGACAGCGGCGCGGCGAGCAGTACTTC. This chain uses TRBV2 with TRBJ2-7; TRBD1 agrees at 7 bases. V was pared by 6 bases and J by 6 bases, with 8 bases of the junction left unmatched. The length of the CDR3 is 13 residues. CDR1 is SNHLY and CDR2 is FYNNEI in the germline V gene.

The CDR3 nucleotides are TGTGCCAGCAGAGCTCGCCGAGACAGGGCTAATGAGCAGTTCTTC. Amino acids: CASRARRDRANEQFF. V is TRBV6-6 and J is TRBJ2-1; 7 bases agree with TRBD1. The germline V gene has CDR1 MNHNY and CDR2 SVGAGI (reference sequence). CDR3 length equals 15 residues. V lost 6 bases to trimming and J lost 7 bases; unmatched junction nucleotides: 12.

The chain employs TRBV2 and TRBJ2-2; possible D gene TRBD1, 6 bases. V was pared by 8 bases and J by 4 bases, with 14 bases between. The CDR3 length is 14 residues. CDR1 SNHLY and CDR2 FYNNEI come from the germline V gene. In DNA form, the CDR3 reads TGTGCCAGCGTCGACAGGTCCCTCACCGGGGAGCTGTTTTTT. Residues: CASVDRSLTGELFF.

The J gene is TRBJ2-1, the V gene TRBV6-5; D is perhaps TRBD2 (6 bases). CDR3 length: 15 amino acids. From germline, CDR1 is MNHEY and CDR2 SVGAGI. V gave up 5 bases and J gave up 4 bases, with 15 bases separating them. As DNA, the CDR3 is TGTGCCAGCAGTCGGCGGGACCTTCTTTACAATGAGCAGTTCTTC. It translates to CASSRRDLLYNEQFF.

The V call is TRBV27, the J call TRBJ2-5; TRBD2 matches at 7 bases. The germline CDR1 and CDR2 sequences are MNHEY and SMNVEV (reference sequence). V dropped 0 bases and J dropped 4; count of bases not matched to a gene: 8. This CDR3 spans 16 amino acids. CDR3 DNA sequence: TGTGCCAGCAGTTTATCGCGGGGGACCTTTCGAGAGACCCAGTACTTC. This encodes CASSLSRGTFRETQYF.

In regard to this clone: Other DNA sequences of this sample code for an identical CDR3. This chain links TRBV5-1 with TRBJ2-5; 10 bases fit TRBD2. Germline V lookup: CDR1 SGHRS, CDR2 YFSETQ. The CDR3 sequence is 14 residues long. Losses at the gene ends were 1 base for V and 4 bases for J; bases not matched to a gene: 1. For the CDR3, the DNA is TGCGCCAGCAGCTTGACTAGCGGGGTAGAGACCCAGTACTTC. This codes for CASSLTSGVETQYF.

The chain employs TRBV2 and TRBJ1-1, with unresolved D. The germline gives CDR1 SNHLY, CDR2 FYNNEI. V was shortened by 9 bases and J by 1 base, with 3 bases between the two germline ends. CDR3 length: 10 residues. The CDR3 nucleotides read TGTGCCAGTCAGAACACTGAAGCTTTCTTT. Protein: CASQNTEAFF.

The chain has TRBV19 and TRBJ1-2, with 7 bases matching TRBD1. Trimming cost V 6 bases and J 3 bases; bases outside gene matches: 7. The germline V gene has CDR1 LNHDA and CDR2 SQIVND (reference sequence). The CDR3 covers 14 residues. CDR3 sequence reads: CASRTQGEHYGYTF. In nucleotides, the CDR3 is TGTGCCAGTAGAACCCAGGGGGAACACTATGGCTACACCTTC.

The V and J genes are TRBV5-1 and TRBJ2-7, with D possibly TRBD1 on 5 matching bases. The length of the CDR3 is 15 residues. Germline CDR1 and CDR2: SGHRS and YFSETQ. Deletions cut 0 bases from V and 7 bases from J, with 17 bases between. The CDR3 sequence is CASSLANQGMGEQYF. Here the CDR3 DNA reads TGCGCCAGCAGCTTGGCTAACCAGGGTATGGGGGAGCAGTACTTC.

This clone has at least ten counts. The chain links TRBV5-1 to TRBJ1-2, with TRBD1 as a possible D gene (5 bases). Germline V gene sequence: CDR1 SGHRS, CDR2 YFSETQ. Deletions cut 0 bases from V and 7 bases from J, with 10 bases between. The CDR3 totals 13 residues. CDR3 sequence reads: CASSLAGDFGYTF. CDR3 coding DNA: TGCGCCAGCAGCTTGGCCGGGGACTTTGGCTACACCTTC.

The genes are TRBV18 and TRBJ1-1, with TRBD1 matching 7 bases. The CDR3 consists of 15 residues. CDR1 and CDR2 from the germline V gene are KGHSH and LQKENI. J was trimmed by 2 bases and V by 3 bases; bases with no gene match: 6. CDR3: CASSPRDSLNTEAFF. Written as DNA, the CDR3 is TGTGCCAGCTCACCCCGGGACAGTTTAAACACTGAAGCTTTCTTT.

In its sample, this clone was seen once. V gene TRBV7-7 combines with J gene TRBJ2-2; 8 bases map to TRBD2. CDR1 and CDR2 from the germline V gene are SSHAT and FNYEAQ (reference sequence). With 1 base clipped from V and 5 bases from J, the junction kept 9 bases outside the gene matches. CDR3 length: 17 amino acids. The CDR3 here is CASSLDGRGRRTGELFF. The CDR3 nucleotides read TGTGCCAGCAGCTTAGACGGGAGGGGAAGGAGGACCGGGGAGCTGTTTTTT. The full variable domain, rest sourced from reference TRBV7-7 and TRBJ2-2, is GAGVSQSPRYKVTKRGQDVTLRCDPISSHATLYWYQQALGQGPEFLTYFNYEAQPDKSGLPSDRFSAERPEGSISTLTIQRTEQRDSAMYRCASSLDGRGRRTGELFFGEGSRLTVL.

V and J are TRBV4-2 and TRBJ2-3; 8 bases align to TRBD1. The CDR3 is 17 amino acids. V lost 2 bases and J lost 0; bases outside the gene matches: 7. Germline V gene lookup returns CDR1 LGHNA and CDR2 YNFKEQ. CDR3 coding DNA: TGTGCCAGCAGCCAATCTCACAGGGGGTCTAGCACAGATACGCAGTATTTT. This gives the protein CASSQSHRGSSTDTQYF.